These 30 T cell receptor beta chains were sequenced from one sample in a study of cytomegalovirus exposure and HLA in healthy donors. The PCR was carried out with 60 Vbeta primers and 13 Jbeta primers. The table came from immunoSEQ multiplex PCR; TCRdb's copy has only in-frame clones and leaves some out. This sample carries approximately 180,000 clones, roughly 12% of them seen once, and the ten largest clones take under 10%. The specimen was PBMCs. These receptors were collected from a man aged 45-65 years in good health and CMV-seropositive.

The V gene is TRBV5-4, the J gene TRBJ1-2; no reliable D call. Trimming removed 4 bases from V and 4 bases from J, with 20 bases in between. There are 16 residues in the CDR3. CDR1 is SGHNT and CDR2 is YYREEE in the germline V gene (reference sequence). The CDR3 is CASSPGSSLNGYGYTF. The CDR3 nucleotides are TGTGCCAGCAGCCCCGGGTCTTCCCTAAATGGCTATGGCTACACCTTC.

The chain couples TRBV5-4 to TRBJ1-4; D perhaps matches TRBD1 (6 bases). The length of the CDR3 is 14 residues. V lost 1 base and J lost 7, with 11 bases in between. Per germline, CDR1 SGHNT and CDR2 YYREEE (reference sequence). The CDR3 reads CASSLKGTREKLFF. For the CDR3, the DNA is TGTGCCAGCAGCTTGAAAGGGACACGTGAAAAACTGTTTTTT.

The gene calls are TRBV4-1 and TRBJ1-6; no clear D gene. V was trimmed by 4 bases and J by 1 base, leaving 14 bases between them. The CDR3 has 17 amino acids. Per the germline V gene, CDR1 is MGHRA and CDR2 is YSYEKL. The CDR3, as DNA: TGCGCCAGCAGCCCCCTGAGGGCCACTTCCTATAATTCACCCCTCCACTTT. Translation gives CASSPLRATSYNSPLHF.

The V and J genes are TRBV11-3 and TRBJ1-1, with D hard to call. V shed 8 bases and J shed 3 bases, with 13 bases lying between them. The CDR3 covers 13 residues. Germline V gene data show CDR1 as SGHNT and CDR2 as YENEEA. CDR3: CASGRGYDTEAFF. Here the CDR3 DNA reads TGTGCCAGCGGGAGAGGGTACGACACTGAAGCTTTCTTT.

This clone came up a few times. This chain connects TRBV15 to TRBJ1-1; 7 bases are shared with TRBD1. CDR3 length: 14 residues. V trimming: 5 bases; J trimming: 6 bases; junction bases outside the gene matches: 9. The germline gives CDR1 LNHNV, CDR2 YYDKDF (reference sequence). This CDR3 is CATSGPEGGSEAFF. CDR3 nucleotides: TGTGCCACCAGCGGGCCGGAAGGGGGCTCTGAAGCTTTCTTT.

This chain connects TRBV9 to TRBJ2-6, with 8 bases that match TRBD2. CDR1 and CDR2 (germline): SGDLS, YYNGEE. This CDR3 contains 19 residues. V shed 0 bases and J 0 bases; nucleotides not matched to a gene: 8. The CDR3 spells CASSVEGLAGFSGANVLTF. The CDR3 coding sequence is TGTGCCAGCAGCGTAGAGGGGTTAGCGGGGTTCTCTGGGGCCAACGTCCTGACTTTC. Complete variable domain (other parts from reference TRBV9 and TRBJ2-6): DSGVTQTPKHLITATGQRVTLRCSPRSGDLSVYWYQQSLDQGLQFLIQYYNGEERAKGNILERFSAQQFPDLHSELNLSSLELGDSALYFCASSVEGLAGFSGANVLTFGAGSRLTVL.

This clone was detected a few times. The chain uses TRBV5-1 and TRBJ2-5; the match to TRBD2 covers 9 bases. Germline trimming cut 0 bases from V and 4 bases from J; bases unmatched to any gene: 10. Germline CDR1 SGHRS, CDR2 YFSETQ. The CDR3 totals 17 residues. In DNA form, the CDR3 reads TGCGCCAGCAGCTTGGGGGCGGCGAGCGGGGGGACAGAGACCCAGTACTTC. Its protein product is CASSLGAASGGTETQYF.

This clone was seen more than once but under ten times. V gene TRBV18 combines with J gene TRBJ1-1; D is perhaps TRBD1 (5 bases). V lost 3 bases and J lost 4, with 12 bases in between. The CDR3 covers 14 residues. CDR1 and CDR2 from the germline V gene are KGHSH and LQKENI. CDR3 sequence reads: CASSPNQGFTEAFF. CDR3 bases: TGTGCCAGCTCACCTAATCAGGGCTTCACTGAAGCTTTCTTT.

V gene TRBV7-8 combines with J gene TRBJ1-4; unclear D gene. V was cut by 3 bases and J by 8 bases, with 13 bases left in between. This CDR3 spans 14 amino acids. Germline CDR1 and CDR2: SGHVS and FQNEAQ. This chain's CDR3 is CASSLVRAAEKLFF. The CDR3 region has the DNA TGTGCCAGCAGCTTGGTGCGGGCGGCAGAAAAACTGTTTTTT.

J is TRBJ2-2 and V is TRBV5-1; 8 bases agree with TRBD2. Per the germline V gene, CDR1 is SGHRS and CDR2 is YFSETQ. V lost 3 bases and J lost 1; bases outside the gene matches: 8. This CDR3 has 17 residues. In DNA form, the CDR3 reads TGCGCCAGCAGCTGGATGAGCGGGGGAGTGAACACCGGGGAGCTGTTTTTT. It encodes CASSWMSGGVNTGELFF.

This clone was recorded a few times. This chain joins TRBV7-6 and TRBJ2-3; 9 bases align to TRBD2. This CDR3 contains 15 residues. J gave up 3 bases and V 8 bases, and 9 bases lay outside the gene matches. The germline V gene encodes CDR1 SGHVS and CDR2 FNYEAQ. CDR3 sequence: CASGLIAGATDTQYF. The DNA for the CDR3 is TGTGCCAGCGGTCTCATAGCGGGGGCAACAGATACGCAGTATTTT.

This clone was counted a few times. The chain couples TRBV28 to TRBJ1-2, with D perhaps TRBD1 (5 bases). V lost 6 bases, J lost 5 bases, and 19 bases lay in between. The CDR3 is 15 residues long. The germline V gene has CDR1 MDHEN and CDR2 SYDVKM. For the CDR3, the DNA is TGTGCCAGCAGCCCCCCGGGGTGGGGGGGATATGGCTACACCTTC. Encoded protein: CASSPPGWGGYGYTF.

The rearrangement joins TRBV7-9 to TRBJ2-7; the D gene is possibly TRBD2 (6 bases). This CDR3 is built from 14 residues. Germline assignment: CDR1 SEHNR and CDR2 FQNEAQ (reference sequence). V shed 8 bases and J shed 4 bases, with 18 bases lying between them. Here the CDR3 reads CASRVEGGGYEQYF. In DNA form, the CDR3 reads TGTGCCAGCCGGGTGGAGGGTGGGGGATACGAGCAGTACTTC.

The chain recombines TRBV7-2 with TRBJ2-5; D might be TRBD2 (7 bases). CDR1 and CDR2 from the germline V gene are SGHTA and FQGNSA. V was trimmed by 6 bases and J by 5 bases, leaving 19 bases between them. This CDR3 has 15 amino acids. Written as DNA, the CDR3 is TGTGCCAGCAGTTTCCTGGGGGGGCCCTGGGAGACCCAGTACTTC. Translating it yields CASSFLGGPWETQYF. The variable domain in full, completed from reference TRBV7-2 and TRBJ2-5, reads GAGVSQSPSNKVTEKGKDVELRCDPISGHTALYWYRQSLGQGLEFLIYFQGNSAPDKSGLPSDRFSAERTGGSVSTLTIQRTQQEDSAVYLCASSFLGGPWETQYFGPGTRLLVL.

This clone has more than one count but fewer than ten. The gene calls are TRBV19 and TRBJ2-1; 7 bases agree with TRBD1. The CDR3 consists of 17 residues. Germline values: CDR1 LNHDA, CDR2 SQIVND (reference sequence). After removal of 3 bases from V and 1 base from J, the junction contained 9 bases not matched to a gene. In DNA form, the CDR3 reads TGTGCCAGTAGTATTGAGGGGGCCAGGGGTTCCTACAATGAGCAGTTCTTC. It encodes CASSIEGARGSYNEQFF.

The chain recombines TRBV6-1 with TRBJ1-5, with D possibly being TRBD1 (5 bases). The germline V gene encodes CDR1 MNHNS and CDR2 SASEGT. The V end was cut by 6 bases, the J end by 3 bases, with 9 bases between. The CDR3 is 13 residues long. The CDR3 nucleotides are TGTGCCAGCAGACAGGTTAACAATCAGCCCCAGCATTTT. Translating it yields CASRQVNNQPQHF.

This clone was seen only a few times. This chain links TRBV10-3 with TRBJ2-4; 11 nucleotides agree with TRBD2. The V gene end was trimmed by 6 bases and the J gene end by 5 bases; junction bases not matched to a gene: 6. This CDR3 spans 15 amino acids. CDR1 ENHRY and CDR2 SYGVKD come from the germline V gene. In nucleotides, the CDR3 is TGTGCCATCAGCACGACTAGCGGGGAACAAAACATTCAGTACTTC. It translates to CAISTTSGEQNIQYF.

This clone has only a few counts. This chain uses TRBV7-2 with TRBJ2-3; D is possibly TRBD1 (6 bases). V lost 0 bases to trimming and J lost 1 base, with 8 bases between them. The CDR3 consists of 15 residues. Germline loops: CDR1 SGHTA, CDR2 FQGNSA. CDR3 region: CASSLAAGGTDTQYF. The CDR3 DNA is TGTGCCAGCAGCTTAGCTGCAGGGGGCACAGATACGCAGTATTTT.

Only a few counts were recorded for this clone. The rearrangement uses TRBV30 and TRBJ2-4, with D perhaps TRBD1 (6 bases). The CDR3 sequence is 13 residues long. Germline CDR1 is GTSNPN and CDR2 is SVGIG (reference sequence). V lost 5 bases and J lost 6, with 14 bases in between. CDR3 sequence (DNA): TGTGCCTGGGAGTACCTACAGGGAAACATTCAGTACTTC. It is translated as CAWEYLQGNIQYF.

The chain uses TRBV2 and TRBJ2-5; D is perhaps TRBD2 (5 bases). The ends were cut back, 7 bases at V and 5 bases at J, with 17 bases in the middle. This CDR3 spans 14 amino acids. CDR1 SNHLY and CDR2 FYNNEI come from the germline V gene. CDR3 bases: TGTGCCAGCAAGAAGGGTAGCGTGTACGAGACCCAGTACTTC. This sequence encodes CASKKGSVYETQYF.

This sequence joins TRBV27 and TRBJ2-5, with a weak D call TRBD1 (6 bases). The length of the CDR3 is 16 residues. The V end was cut by 3 bases, the J end by 3 bases, with 17 bases between. The germline V gene encodes CDR1 MNHEY and CDR2 SMNVEV (reference sequence). CDR3 region: CASSLGRGTFKETQYF. The CDR3 DNA follows: TGTGCCAGCAGTTTGGGTAGAGGGACATTTAAAGAGACCCAGTACTTC.

This clone appeared a few times. This chain connects TRBV6-5 to TRBJ1-1; a possible D gene is TRBD1 (6 bases). CDR1 is MNHEY, CDR2 SVGAGI, per germline. Trimming left V 0 bases short and J 2 bases short, with 10 bases between. The CDR3 has 15 amino acids. The CDR3 region is CASSYSGRGNTEAFF. The CDR3 DNA reads TGTGCCAGCAGTTACTCTGGCAGGGGTAACACTGAAGCTTTCTTT.

The V and J genes are TRBV19 and TRBJ1-6, with D perhaps matching TRBD1 (6 bases). The CDR3 extends over 13 amino acids. The V gene's germline CDR1 is LNHDA and CDR2 SQIVND (reference sequence). Deletions cut 1 base from V and 10 bases from J, with 8 bases between. In DNA, the CDR3 is TGTGCCAGTAGTATAGGGCAGGGGTCACCCCTCCACTTT. This translates into CASSIGQGSPLHF.

The J gene is TRBJ2-1, the V gene TRBV5-1; the match to TRBD2 covers 8 bases. Germline V gives CDR1 SGHRS, CDR2 YFSETQ. The ends lost 0 bases at V and 7 bases at J; junction bases unmatched: 9. CDR3 length: 16 residues. DNA of the CDR3: TGCGCCAGCAGCTTGGGAGGCGGGGGGCCCGGAAATGAGCAGTTCTTC. This gives the protein CASSLGGGGPGNEQFF.

This chain uses TRBV5-4 with TRBJ1-1, with D maybe TRBD1 (6 bases). Germline CDR1 reads SGHNT; CDR2 reads YYREEE (reference sequence). Trimming took off 4 bases at V and 7 bases at J, with 14 bases between the two ends. The length of the CDR3 is 13 residues. The CDR3 bases are TGTGCCAGCAGCCTCGGACAGATAAATGAAGCTTTCTTT. Its translation is CASSLGQINEAFF.

The chain carries TRBV21-1 and TRBJ2-7; whether TRBD1, the table's D call, matches the DNA was not checked. TRBV21-1 is a recognized pseudogene. This CDR3 spans 17 amino acids. CDR3 bases: TGTGCCAGCAGCAAACGACCTCGGGACAGGCGAAACTACGAGCAGTACGTC. It encodes CASSKRPRDRRNYEQYV.

The DNA of the CDR3 is TGTGCCAGCAGTCCTGCTAACAGGCCTCACGAGCAGTACTTC. Protein product: CASSPANRPHEQYF. The chain is built from TRBV28 and TRBJ2-7; D may be TRBD1 (5 bases). V lost 5 bases, J lost 5 bases, and 16 bases lay in between. Germline lookup yields CDR1 MDHEN and CDR2 SYDVKM. This CDR3 region has 14 residues. The variable domain in full, completed from reference TRBV28 and TRBJ2-7, reads DVKVTQSSRYLVKRTGEKVFLECVQDMDHENMFWYRQDPGLGLRLIYFSYDVKMKEKGDIPEGYSVSREKKERFSLILESASTNQTSMYLCASSPANRPHEQYFGPGTRLTVT.

Written as DNA, the CDR3 is TGTGCCAGCAGTGATATACTGAGGACAGCCTCCTACAATGAGCAGTTCTTC. Translated: CASSDILRTASYNEQFF. The V call is TRBV6-1, the J call TRBJ2-1; D is perhaps TRBD1 (6 bases). Per the germline V gene, CDR1 is MNHNS and CDR2 is SASEGT. The CDR3 covers 17 residues. Trimming took 3 bases from V and 0 from J, leaving 15 bases between them.

This clone has only a few counts. The chain joins TRBV6-5 to TRBJ2-1; 7 bases match TRBD1. The CDR3 consists of 15 residues. Germline V gene data show CDR1 as MNHEY and CDR2 as SVGAGI. The V segment lost 6 bases and the J segment 8 bases; nucleotides outside the gene matches: 13. CDR3 sequence (DNA): TGTGCCAGCAGACGCAACCGGGACAGTAGCCATGAGCAGTTCTTC. This translates into CASRRNRDSSHEQFF.

The chain joins TRBV27 to TRBJ1-3; D call uncertain. This CDR3 has 14 amino acids. The germline gives CDR1 MNHEY, CDR2 SMNVEV (reference sequence). V lost 6 bases to trimming and J lost 2 bases, with 11 bases between them. The CDR3 DNA follows: TGTGCCAGCAGCCAGACTATAACTGGAAACACCATATATTTT. Its translation: CASSQTITGNTIYF.